The 14 T cell receptor beta chains below come from one sample, sequenced in a study of T cells in Graves' hyperthyroidism and ophthalmopathy. Researchers took RNA transcripts and amplified the TCR beta CDR3 regions from them. Carried out on the TCR CDR3, a first-round RT-PCR used the HTBI primer set. Each CDR3 protein is one row after TCRdb ran MiXCR on the multiplex PCR reads. The sample contains roughly 40,000 distinct CDR3 sequences, 40% to 60% of which appear only once. The sequencing input was blood. These receptors were collected from a man between 40 and 49 years old with Graves' ophthalmopathy.

Comment on this clonotype: In this CDR3 the conserved last residue, phenylalanine or tryptophan, is missing, so a read error is likely. The limits of the CDR3 on the DNA are not certain, so only TCRdb's listed CDR3 is given. This chain connects TRBV7-9 to TRBJ1-3; whether TRBD1, the table's D call, matches the DNA was not checked. Germline CDR1 SEHNR, CDR2 FQNEAQ (reference sequence). The CDR3 is 10 amino acids long, termini counted. CDR3 in amino acids: CASRPGTANT.

This rearrangement joins TRBV2 to TRBJ2-7; 9 bases line up with TRBD1. Germline trimming cut 4 bases from V and 5 bases from J; bases unmatched to any gene: 6. From germline, CDR1 is SNHLY and CDR2 FYNNEI. The CDR3 contains 14 residues. The CDR3 region has the DNA TGTGCCAGCAGTGGACGGGACAGGGCTCACGAGCAGTACTTC. This gives the protein CASSGRDRAHEQYF.

As regards this clonotype: Mismatch with germline at one junction end may stem from a read error. The chain recombines TRBV20-1 with TRBJ2-5; D remains ambiguous. CDR1 and CDR2 (germline): DFQATT, SNEGSKA (reference sequence). CDR3 length: 13 residues. The CDR3 here is CNARTAFQETQYF. Here the CDR3 DNA reads TGCAATGCTAGAACGGCTTTCCAAGAGACCCAGTACTTC.

This clonotype showed up many times. V is TRBV20-1 and J is TRBJ2-3; D is unresolved. Germline V gene lookup returns CDR1 DFQATT and CDR2 SNEGSKA (reference sequence). V was pared by 3 bases and J by 2 bases, with 18 bases between. This CDR3 comprises 16 residues. The CDR3 reads CSASPPRRPSTDTQYF. The CDR3 DNA follows: TGCAGTGCTAGTCCCCCCAGGCGGCCCTCCACAGATACGCAGTATTTT.

The chain joins TRBV20-1 to TRBJ2-1, with a tentative D call TRBD2 (5 bases). Between the trimmed V and J ends, which lost 5 bases and 4 bases, there was a span of 9 bases. The CDR3 consists of 12 residues. CDR1 DFQATT and CDR2 SNEGSKA come from the germline V gene (reference sequence). The CDR3 here is CSAQREYNEQFF. The CDR3 coding sequence is TGCAGTGCTCAACGGGAATACAATGAGCAGTTCTTC.

This clonotype was counted ten times or more. The chain is built from TRBV9 and TRBJ2-2; the match to TRBD1 covers 8 bases. This CDR3 has 16 residues. Germline trimming cut 4 bases from V and 6 bases from J; bases unmatched to any gene: 11. Germline loops: CDR1 SGDLS, CDR2 YYNGEE. The CDR3 DNA reads TGTGCCAGCAGCCTTGGTCCAGGGGGCTCGTCCGGGGAGCTGTTTTTT. This gives the protein CASSLGPGGSSGELFF.

Many counts were recorded for this clonotype. CDR3 amino acids: CAWRGSYNSPLHF. For the CDR3, the DNA is TGTGCCTGGAGAGGTAGTTATAATTCACCCCTCCACTTT. J is TRBJ1-6 and V is TRBV30, with unresolved D. Trimming stripped 3 bases from V and 4 bases from J, with 7 bases between. Germline values: CDR1 GTSNPN, CDR2 SVGIG (reference sequence). The CDR3 contains 13 residues.

This clonotype was counted ten times or more. The rearrangement uses TRBV28 and TRBJ1-5; D is perhaps TRBD1 (5 bases). CDR1 is MDHEN and CDR2 is SYDVKM in the germline V gene. The CDR3 is 15 amino acids. V was trimmed by 7 bases and J by 4 bases, leaving 17 bases between them. The DNA of the CDR3 is TGTGCCAGCAACGGGGCGAGGCTCCTAAATCAGCCCCAGCATTTT. It translates to CASNGARLLNQPQHF.

This clonotype was found once. The chain recombines TRBV25-1 with TRBJ1-2, with TRBD1 identical over 12 bases. The CDR3 runs 16 residues. J lost 2 bases, V lost 5 bases, and 6 bases had no gene match. Per the germline V gene, CDR1 is MGHDK and CDR2 is SYGVNS. Here the CDR3 reads CASSLGTGGVNYGYTF. CDR3 DNA sequence: TGTGCCAGCAGTTTAGGGACAGGGGGCGTGAACTATGGCTACACCTTC.

The V call is TRBV29-1, the J call TRBJ2-7; D gene uncertain. V lost 7 bases and J 7 bases, leaving 14 bases between the germline ends. Germline-derived CDR1 and CDR2 are SQVTM and ANQGSEA. The CDR3 spans 11 residues. The DNA of the CDR3 is TGCAGCGCGCGGTGGGTGGCAGAGCAGTACTTC. It translates to CSARWVAEQYF.

The chain uses TRBV19 and TRBJ1-5, with D perhaps matching TRBD1 (5 bases). Trimming pared 5 bases from V and 5 bases from J, leaving 13 bases between. In germline, CDR1 is LNHDA, CDR2 SQIVND (reference sequence). The length of the CDR3 is 14 residues. DNA for the CDR3: TGTGCCAGTAGTTCGTCCGGGACGGATCAGCCCCAGCATTTT. It yields the protein CASSSSGTDQPQHF.

This chain links TRBV7-6 with TRBJ2-1; maybe TRBD2 (5 bases). Trimming stripped 5 bases from V and 5 bases from J, with 13 bases between. Looked up from germline, CDR1 is SGHVS and CDR2 is FNYEAQ. The CDR3 is made up of 14 amino acids. As DNA, the CDR3 is TGTGCCAGCAGCGCCGGGGATAGCGACAATGAGCAGTTCTTC. It yields the protein CASSAGDSDNEQFF.

The sample holds many counts of this clonotype. This sequence joins TRBV6-1 and TRBJ2-7; TRBD1 agrees at 7 bases. V dropped 6 bases and J dropped 2; count of bases not matched to a gene: 13. CDR1 is MNHNS, CDR2 SASEGT, per germline. The CDR3 loop spans 16 amino acids. CDR3 sequence reads: CASSFRQGTITYEQYF. CDR3 in DNA: TGTGCCAGCAGCTTCAGACAGGGAACCATTACCTACGAGCAGTACTTC.

By share of the sample, this clonotype is medium-sized. The chain recombines TRBV10-3 with TRBJ2-1; 8 bases are shared with TRBD1. The CDR3 consists of 13 residues. The germline V gene encodes CDR1 ENHRY and CDR2 SYGVKD. Trimming removed 4 bases from V and 8 bases from J; junction bases left unmatched: 4. CDR3 amino acids: CAISGDRSDEQFF. The CDR3 coding sequence is TGTGCCATCAGTGGGGACAGGAGCGATGAGCAGTTCTTC.